One TCR beta chain is described in this entry. This specimen belongs to a study of blood T cell repertoires in COVID-19. Looking at the study overall: The United States, Italy and Spain were the sources of the acute and convalescent COVID-19 samples. T cells, B-cell-depleted T cells, or PBMCs supplied cDNA or gDNA.

Study processing details: The assay estimated nucleated cells by amplifying reference gene primers. Here immunoSEQ multiplex PCR was the method, and the copy in TCRdb shows in-frame clones only, minus some. Clone size and the V and J calls come from that table; the DNA yielded D and trimming. The table includes around 180,000 clones, around 87% detected once. CDR3 size: 15 residues. V was clipped by 1 base and J by 6 bases; unmatched bases: 5. Germline V CDR1 and CDR2: SGHRS, YFSETQ. The source material was peripheral blood. The TCR sequence derives from a man between 35 and 55 years old with active or convalescent COVID-19. The chain recombines TRBV5-1 with TRBJ2-2; 8 bases are shared with TRBD2. The CDR3 is CASSLTGGDPGELFF. The CDR3 DNA sequence: TGCGCCAGCAGCTTGACCGGGGGGGATCCCGGGGAGCTGTTTTTT.